This T cell receptor beta chain emerged from a study of cytomegalovirus exposure and HLA in healthy donors. Whole-study findings and limits: Across all donors, roughly uniform sequencing depth was an assumption of the presence/absence analyses. A later analysis revealed that TCR association rates differed between HLA loci, peaking at DRB1 and bottoming out at HLA-C. Later analysis identified around 15,000 TCR beta sequences associated with HLA alleles, using a false discovery rate threshold of 0.05. Earlier findings revealed that most TCR beta V segments proved productive either about 87% or about 30% of the time.

To note about this clone: Antigen specificity is unknown.

Primers: 60 Vbeta forward and 13 Jbeta reverse. Method: immunoSEQ multiplex PCR; TCRdb's copy keeps in-frame clones and lacks some. The sample lists around 130,000 clones; 80% to 90% were seen once. The V end lost 0 bases, the J end lost 4 bases, and 11 bases lay between the germline ends. The CDR3 totals 15 residues. Germline loops: CDR1 SGDLS, CDR2 YYNGEE. This TCR was recovered from a woman in her late teens or twenties in good health and CMV-seropositive. This chain joins TRBV9 and TRBJ2-1; TRBD2 is a possible D gene (7 bases). Sequences were obtained from PBMCs. The CDR3 DNA follows: TGTGCCAGCAGCGTAGGGGGGGGCAAGTACAATGAGCAGTTCTTC. Encoded protein: CASSVGGGKYNEQFF.